Listed below are T cell receptor beta chains from one sample, sequenced in a study of graft-versus-host responses after intestinal transplantation. Libraries were prepared by immunoSEQ multiplex PCR; TCRdb keeps only in-frame clonotypes and omits some of them. The sample consists of about 40,000 clones, more than 80% of them appearing once. This sample comprised PBMCs, obtained approximately 100 weeks after intestinal transplantation. All receptors come from a human patient who received an intestinal transplant, so some T cells may come from the graft donor. Each CDR3 is given without its conserved first and last residue. Fields, in order: V gene, CDR3 protein.

>TRBV12-5
ASVYSQDYGYT
>TRBV14
ASSQADFYEQY
>TRBV6-5
ASSYGWPAEQF
>TRBV6-6
ASAGDVLAGELF
>TRBV2
ASSDSGPTPRRPQH
>TRBV2
ARLPSGQENIQY
>TRBV7-6
ASSAVSGTGAYEQY
>TRBV7-6
ASTLTSGSLNEQF
>TRBV13
ASLSMGQNTEAF
>TRBV7-6
ASSLRDEQY
>TRBV19
ASSIGQMGNEQF
>TRBV6-6
ASSYSVSNTEAF
>TRBV6-6
ASSYSGGGAF
>TRBV7-9
ASSAGQGVSTEAF
>TRBV5-1
ASSFAEQGEGTEAF
>TRBV5-4
ASSLGQGAYEQY
>TRBV19
ATTGLADYNEQF
>TRBV2
ATRVGGGGTGELF
>TRBV19
ASSILPGQGITEAF
>TRBV5-1
ASSLDSTGELF
>TRBV4-1
ASSQGVGLAGRGDTQY
>TRBV5-6
ASSLGRLAEPYEQY
>TRBV29-1
SDTSGSAEAF
>TRBV11-2
ASSLDPNLQF
>TRBV27
ASSTPFWGSSSYNEQF
>TRBV4-1
ASSQEQGPNVLT
>TRBV18
ASSPRAGVGGFNEKLF
>TRBV6-1
ATDRGVSGANVLT
>TRBV18
ASSAGGQETQY
>TRBV10-3
ATEAVGSTGELF
>TRBV10-3
AIRGTGGSYEQY
>TRBV6-5
ASRLLGGEKLF
>TRBV7-6
ASSLGPITDTQY
>TRBV5-4
ASSLAGVNNSPLH
>TRBV6-6
ASSYRGTANQPQH
>TRBV19
ASSWGPYEQY
>TRBV2
ASSLSEKLF
>TRBV11-2
ASSLLGTSGVADTQY
>TRBV4-1
ASSRGGRQTYSPLH
>TRBV13
AAGRTYEQY
>TRBV6-5
ASSYDSNQPQH
>TRBV27
ASSSIGTNYSNQPQH
>TRBV11-2
ASSLGGGADTQY
>TRBV11-2
ASSFSTSGGRGEQF
>TRBV11-2
ASSLGRTDTQY
>TRBV7-6
ASSLALARGYT
>TRBV30
AWIGGREGTQY
>TRBV11-2
ASSLGSLGVRGEQY
>TRBV29-1
SVAGTGSGYT
>TRBV7-3
ASSLRGQGRAEAF
>TRBV2
ASSVGGVYEQY
>TRBV28
ASSSASSPLH
>TRBV5-6
ASSLGDQLYEQY
>TRBV4-2
ASSQTPGHFTDTQY
>TRBV29-1
SVGYWGLLSYEQY
>TRBV28
ASSSLAASVSYEQY
>TRBV6-1
ASSFGYEQY
>TRBV27
ASRTTSGSVNIQY
>TRBV6-5
ASSYSIRGGQPQH